Listed below are T cell receptor beta chains from one sample, sequenced in a study of blood T cells in healthy people across ages. TCRdb re-called the 5' RACE reads through MiXCR, storing one row per CDR3 protein. The sample records around 870,000 distinct CDR3 sequences, more than 25% being singletons. Sequenced material: blood. Source of these receptors: an elderly woman in good health. Each CDR3 is given with its conserved first and last residue. D genes are given only for firm matches. Not every row has a clone size; where given, it reads once, few, many or a size class.

J gene,D gene,clone size,V gene,CDR3 protein,CDR3 DNA
TRBJ2-7,TRBD2,NA,TRBV7-2,CASSFSYSGGTNEQYF,TGTGCCAGCAGCTTCTCATATAGCGGGGGGACTAACGAGCAGTACTTC
TRBJ2-5,NA,many,TRBV24-1,CATRTGAQETQYF,TGTGCCACCAGGACAGGAGCGCAAGAGACCCAGTACTTC
TRBJ2-5,TRBD2,NA,TRBV5-1,CASSISGRTDETQYF,TGCGCCAGCAGCATTAGCGGGAGGACAGATGAGACCCAGTACTTC
TRBJ2-7,NA,many,TRBV7-9,CASSSQKTYEQYF,TGTGCCAGCAGCTCCCAGAAAACCTACGAGCAGTACTTC
TRBJ2-4,TRBD1,many,TRBV12-3/TRBV12-4,CASSPRGRQGAKNIQYF,TGTGCCAGCAGTCCTAGAGGGAGACAGGGTGCCAAAAACATTCAGTACTTC
TRBJ2-3,NA,many,TRBV5-4,CASSLNRWDTQYF,TGTGCCAGCAGCTTGAATCGTTGGGATACGCAGTATTTT
TRBJ1-2,TRBD1,many,TRBV7-9,CASSPTGTANYGYTF,TGTGCCAGCAGCCCGACCGGGACAGCTAACTATGGCTACACCTTC
TRBJ2-7,NA,NA,TRBV11-2,CASSYGTRGSSYEQYF,TGTGCCAGCAGCTACGGGACTCGCGGTAGCTCCTACGAGCAGTACTTC
TRBJ1-2,NA,NA,TRBV7-9,CASTTTSGSSDGCTF,TGTGCCAGCACCACAACCTCAGGGAGCTCTGATGGCTGCACCTTC
TRBJ2-1,TRBD2,many,TRBV5-5,CASSLGAGDSGSEQFF,TGTGCCAGCAGCTTGGGAGCGGGGGATTCAGGGAGTGAGCAGTTCTTC
TRBJ2-1,TRBD2,many,TRBV24-1,CATSDSGTSGDNEQFF,TGTGCCACCAGTGATTCCGGGACTAGCGGGGACAATGAGCAGTTCTTC
TRBJ1-1,NA,few,TRBV6-2/TRBV6-3,CASSPALGANLGMNTEAFF,TGTGCCAGCAGTCCCGCCTTGGGGGCCAATTTGGGAATGAACACTGAAGCTTTCTTT
TRBJ2-7,NA,many,TRBV21-1,CASSRLRTGGRTYEQYF,TGTGCCAGCAGCAGGCTCCGGACGGGGGGAAGGACCTACGAGCAGTACTTC
TRBJ2-3,TRBD2,many,TRBV28,CASRAGSSTDTQYF,TGTGCCAGCAGAGCGGGGTCTAGCACAGATACGCAGTATTTT
TRBJ2-6,NA,many,TRBV4-3,CASSSYAGSGANVLTF,TGCGCCAGCAGCTCCTATGCGGGGTCTGGGGCCAACGTCCTGACTTTC
TRBJ2-3,NA,NA,TRBV4-3,CASSQPQGPPPDTQYF,TGCGCCAGCAGCCAGCCCCAAGGGCCCCCACCAGATACGCAGTATTTT
TRBJ2-3,NA,many,TRBV6-2/TRBV6-3,CASSSGTSLTDTQYF,TGTGCCAGCAGTTCTGGGACTTCGCTCACAGATACGCAGTATTTT
TRBJ2-3,NA,many,TRBV3-1,CASSQDSGDTQYF,TGTGCCAGCAGCCAAGATTCCGGAGATACGCAGTATTTT
TRBJ2-1,NA,few,TRBV25-1,CASSGGFDNEQFF,TGTGCCAGCTCAGGAGGGTTTGATAATGAGCAGTTCTTC
TRBJ2-5,TRBD2,many,TRBV20-1,CSARSTLAGGAGETQYF,TGCAGTGCTAGATCCACACTAGCGGGGGGTGCAGGAGAGACCCAGTACTTC
TRBJ2-7,NA,many,TRBV10-3,CAISDRDFSSEQYF,TGTGCCATCAGTGACCGGGACTTCTCATCCGAGCAGTACTTC
TRBJ2-3,NA,NA,TRBV13,CASGGSGGTQYF,TGTGCCAGCGGCGGTAGCGGCGGTACGCAGTATTTT
TRBJ1-1,NA,few,TRBV29-1,CSVGGGATEAFF,TGCAGCGTTGGTGGAGGGGCCACTGAAGCTTTCTTT
TRBJ2-3,TRBD2,many,TRBV20-1,CSAQTGGSDTQYF,TGCAGTGCTCAGACGGGGGGGTCAGATACGCAGTATTTT
TRBJ2-1,TRBD2,few,TRBV13,CASSLLSGVNQETQFF,TGTGCCAGCAGCTTACTTAGCGGGGTAAATCAAGAGACCCAGTTCTTC
TRBJ2-4,NA,many,TRBV28,CASSSYGQSAKNIQYF,TGTGCCAGCAGTTCCTATGGACAGTCGGCCAAAAACATTCAGTACTTC
TRBJ2-1,TRBD2,many,TRBV7-9,CASSILAGPNEQFF,TGTGCCAGCAGCATACTAGCGGGGCCCAATGAGCAGTTCTTC
TRBJ2-1,TRBD1,many,TRBV7-2,CASSARDRLNEQFF,TGTGCCAGCAGCGCACGGGACAGGCTCAATGAGCAGTTCTTC
TRBJ2-3,TRBD1,NA,TRBV29-1,CSVEDRGQSTDMQYF,TGCAGCGTTGAAGATCGGGGACAGAGCACAGATATGCAGTATTTT
TRBJ1-2,NA,many,TRBV12-3/TRBV12-4,CASSFKGMIPGTGYTF,TGTGCCAGCAGTTTCAAAGGGATGATTCCTGGTACTGGCTACACCTTC
TRBJ2-7,TRBD2,few,TRBV7-2,CASSRSGGVVSYEQYF,TGTGCCAGCAGCCGGAGCGGGGGGGTGGTCTCCTACGAGCAGTACTTC
TRBJ2-1,TRBD1,many,TRBV7-2,CASSLTGSTYNEQFF,TGTGCCAGCAGCTTGACAGGGTCCACCTACAATGAGCAGTTCTTC
TRBJ1-5,TRBD1,many,TRBV5-1,CASSPGTGGSNQPQHF,TGTGCCAGCAGTCCCGGGACAGGGGGCTCCAATCAGCCCCAGCATTTT
TRBJ1-1,NA,NA,TRBV24-1,CATSDHREDTEAFF,TGTGCCACCAGTGATCACAGGGAGGACACTGAAGCTTTCTTT
TRBJ1-1,TRBD1,few,TRBV18,CASSPPGQGARLNTEAFF,TGTGCCAGCTCACCGCCGGGACAGGGGGCGAGATTGAACACTGAAGCTTTCTTT
TRBJ2-5,NA,NA,TRBV3-1,CASSQGEVGAETQYF,TGTGCCAGCAGCCAAGGGGAAGTGGGGGCAGAGACCCAGTACTTC
TRBJ1-2,TRBD1,NA,TRBV25-1,CASRESWKGADGYTF,TGTGCCAGCAGGGAGTCGTGGAAGGGGGCGGATGGCTACACCTTC
TRBJ2-3,TRBD2,many,TRBV12-3/TRBV12-4,CASRVAGGSTDTQYF,TGTGCCAGCAGGGTAGCGGGGGGAAGCACAGATACGCAGTATTTT
TRBJ1-6,NA,many,TRBV20-1,CSARDRRRGGNSPLHF,TGCAGTGCTAGAGACAGGCGCAGGGGTGGTAATTCACCCCTCCACTTT
TRBJ1-2,NA,NA,TRBV7-2,CASSLATRALYGYTF,TGTGCCAGCAGCTTAGCAACCCGGGCCCTCTATGGCTACACCTTC
TRBJ2-1,TRBD2,few,TRBV6-1,CASSAPTSGRLNEQFF,TGTGCCAGCAGTGCACCGACTAGCGGGAGATTGAATGAGCAGTTCTTC
TRBJ2-7,TRBD2,many,TRBV6-6,CASSYSSGSPYEQYF,TGTGCCAGCAGTTACTCGAGCGGGAGCCCCTACGAGCAGTACTTC
TRBJ2-3,NA,many,TRBV7-2,CASSFGPSPDTQYF,TGTGCCAGCAGCTTCGGGCCGTCCCCAGATACGCAGTATTTT
TRBJ1-1,NA,NA,TRBV10-3,CAISAGSLGNAEAFF,TGTGCCATCAGTGCCGGAAGCCTAGGTAACGCTGAAGCTTTCTTT
TRBJ1-4,NA,few,TRBV14,CASSRRLRGEKLFF,TGTGCCAGCAGCCGCCGACTTAGAGGTGAAAAACTGTTTTTT
TRBJ2-5,NA,NA,TRBV7-9,CASSFSTGLGGETQYF,TGTGCCAGCAGCTTTTCCACAGGGTTGGGCGGAGAGACCCAGTACTTC
TRBJ2-3,TRBD2,NA,TRBV27,CASSFLPLTSGITDTQYF,TGTGCCAGCAGTTTCCTCCCTTTGACTAGCGGGATCACAGATACGCAGTATTTT
TRBJ1-1,NA,NA,TRBV2,CASSSDREAFF,TGTGCCAGCAGCTCAGACAGGGAAGCTTTCTTT
TRBJ2-5,NA,few,TRBV18,CASSPPPGVRETQYF,TGTGCCAGCTCACCTCCGCCAGGGGTGAGGGAGACCCAGTACTTC
TRBJ2-5,NA,many,TRBV3-1,CASSSKTASRVYF,TGTGCCAGCAGCTCCAAAACGGCGTCCAGGGTGTACTTC
TRBJ2-2,NA,NA,TRBV7-2,CASSSYHWTQNTGELFF,TGTGCCAGCAGCTCCTACCATTGGACGCAGAACACCGGGGAGCTGTTTTTT
TRBJ1-1,TRBD1,NA,TRBV20-1,CSALRDRPFNTETFF,TGCAGTGCTCTCCGGGACAGGCCTTTTAACACTGAAACTTTCTTT
TRBJ1-1,NA,NA,TRBV2,CASSPHGGTEAFF,TGTGCCAGCAGTCCCCACGGCGGCACTGAAGCTTTCTTT
TRBJ2-5,NA,many,TRBV5-1,CASSPGPGYQETQYF,TGCGCCAGCAGCCCCGGACCGGGCTACCAAGAGACCCAGTACTTC